This TCR beta chain came from a study of T cells in Graves' hyperthyroidism and ophthalmopathy. Amplification yielded TCR beta CDR3 regions, with RNA transcripts as the source. The TCR CDR3 first-round RT-PCR relied on the HTBI primer set. TCRdb called the multiplex PCR reads again in MiXCR, with one record for every CDR3 protein. The sample consists of 450,000 to 650,000 distinct CDR3 sequences, around 20% of them appearing once. CDR1 DFQATT and CDR2 SNEGSKA come from the germline V gene (reference sequence). V was pared by 3 bases and J by 5 bases, with 8 bases between. The CDR3 contains 11 residues.

The sequencing input was blood. The source of this sequence is a man between 18 and 35 years old with Graves' hyperthyroidism. The chain has TRBV20-1 and TRBJ2-7, with D perhaps TRBD1 (5 bases). The CDR3 is CSARGRHEQYF. The DNA of the CDR3 is TGCAGTGCTAGGGGGCGCCACGAGCAGTACTTC.